One and the same sample provided the 14 T cell receptor beta chains below, sequenced in a study of blood T cell repertoires in COVID-19. The protocol was immunoSEQ multiplex PCR, while the TCRdb copy is restricted to in-frame clones and leaves out a portion. The sample contains 75,000 to 100,000 clones, roughly 84% of which appear only once. What was sequenced was peripheral blood. The receptors originated from a woman older than 75 with acute or convalescent COVID-19.

The chain combines TRBV4-1 with TRBJ1-1; perhaps TRBD1 as D (6 bases). Trimming cost V 0 bases and J 8 bases, with 10 bases left between them. Germline CDR1 and CDR2: MGHRA and YSYEKL. This CDR3 spans 13 amino acids. As DNA, the CDR3 is TGCGCCAGCAGCCAAGATCGTGACAGGGAAGCTTTCTTT. Its protein is CASSQDRDREAFF.

The rearrangement uses TRBV7-2 and TRBJ2-7, with 7 bases that match TRBD2. Germline CDR1 reads SGHTA; CDR2 reads FQGNSA. V gave up 1 base and J gave up 1 base; unmatched junction bases: 4. CDR3 length: 15 residues. The CDR3, as DNA: TGTGCCAGCAGCTTAGGACTAGCTCTGTCCTACGAGCAGTACTTC. Its translation is CASSLGLALSYEQYF.

V gene TRBV7-2 combines with J gene TRBJ2-2; TRBD2 matches 10 bases. CDR3 length equals 17 residues. The germline V gene has CDR1 SGHTA and CDR2 FQGNSA. The ends lost 2 bases at V and 7 bases at J; junction bases unmatched: 10. The CDR3 DNA reads as TGTGCCAGCAGCTTATATCCTAGCGGGAGATTGGGCGGGGAGCTGTTTTTT. Translated, it gives CASSLYPSGRLGGELFF.

The chain recombines TRBV9 with TRBJ2-7, with 8 bases fitting TRBD2. Germline assignment: CDR1 SGDLS and CDR2 YYNGEE. The V and J ends lost 0 bases and 4 bases, in that order; junction bases with no gene match: 6. The CDR3 spans 15 residues. This CDR3 is CASSVGLAGMYEQYF. The CDR3, as DNA: TGTGCCAGCAGCGTAGGGCTAGCGGGCATGTACGAGCAGTACTTC.

The chain uses TRBV19 and TRBJ2-7, with D perhaps TRBD2 (5 bases). V was pared by 6 bases and J by 6 bases, with 9 bases between. Germline V gives CDR1 LNHDA, CDR2 SQIVND (reference sequence). The CDR3 covers 11 residues. The CDR3, as DNA: TGTGCCAGTAGGACACTAGGCGAGCAGTACTTC. This gives the protein CASRTLGEQYF. The full variable domain, completed using reference TRBV19 and TRBJ2-7, is DGGITQSPKYLFRKEGQNVTLSCEQNLNHDAMYWYRQDPGQGLRLIYYSQIVNDFQKGDIAEGYSVSREKKESFPLTVTSAQKNPTAFYLCASRTLGEQYFGPGTRLTVT.

V gene TRBV18 combines with J gene TRBJ1-3; no clear D gene. The germline gives CDR1 KGHSH, CDR2 LQKENI. The CDR3 loop spans 15 amino acids. V was cut by 0 bases and J by 2 bases, with 8 bases left in between. The CDR3 here is CASSPPGRAGNTIYF. DNA for the CDR3: TGTGCCAGCTCACCACCGGGGAGGGCTGGAAACACCATATATTTT. The full variable domain, its missing parts supplied by reference TRBV18 and TRBJ1-3, is NAGVMQNPRHLVRRRGQEARLRCSPMKGHSHVYWYRQLPEEGLKFMVYLQKENIIDESGMPKERFSAEFPKEGPSILRIQQVVRGDSAAYFCASSPPGRAGNTIYFGEGSWLTVV.

The gene calls are TRBV6-2 or TRBV6-3 and TRBJ1-5; a weak D match, TRBD1 (6 bases). The length of the CDR3 is 17 residues. Germline V gene lookup returns CDR1 MNHEY and CDR2 SVGEGT. Trimming removed 2 bases at V and 0 bases at J, with 14 bases between. The DNA for the CDR3 is TGTGCCAGCAGTTACGATGACAGGCCTCCTAGCAATCAGCCCCAGCATTTT. Translated: CASSYDDRPPSNQPQHF.

CDR3 sequence reads: CASSLVEASTGELFF. As DNA, the CDR3 is TGCGCCAGCAGCTTGGTGGAGGCGAGCACCGGGGAGCTGTTTTTT. The V and J genes are TRBV5-1 and TRBJ2-2; possible D gene TRBD2, 5 bases. The CDR3 contains 15 residues. Germline lookup yields CDR1 SGHRS and CDR2 YFSETQ. V lost 0 bases and J 4 bases, leaving 10 bases between the germline ends.

This chain uses TRBV25-1 with TRBJ1-3; weak D call: TRBD1 (5 bases). Trimming removed 4 bases from V and 0 bases from J, with 16 bases in between. The CDR3 extends over 17 amino acids. Looked up from germline, CDR1 is MGHDK and CDR2 is SYGVNS. CDR3 coding DNA: TGTGCCAGCAGTGTGGGTCATCGGGGGATCTCTGGAAACACCATATATTTT. It codes for CASSVGHRGISGNTIYF.

Only one count was recorded for this clone. The genes are TRBV7-9 and TRBJ1-1; no definite D call. CDR1 SEHNR and CDR2 FQNEAQ come from the germline V gene (reference sequence). The V and J ends lost 5 bases and 0 bases respectively, with 10 bases between them. CDR3 length: 14 amino acids. The CDR3 DNA reads TGTGCCAGCAGCCCGGTACGAATGAACACTGAAGCTTTCTTT. This encodes CASSPVRMNTEAFF.

The V call is TRBV7-8, the J call TRBJ1-1; 9 bases are shared with TRBD1. Per the germline V gene, CDR1 is SGHVS and CDR2 is FQNEAQ. V lost 4 bases and J lost 5; bases outside the gene matches: 5. CDR3 size: 14 residues. As DNA, the CDR3 is TGTGCCAGCAGCTCGGACAGGGGCTTGACTGAAGCTTTCTTT. It is translated as CASSSDRGLTEAFF.

This clone was seen just once. V usage is TRBV6-2 or TRBV6-3 and J usage is TRBJ2-3, with no clear D. The germline V gene encodes CDR1 MNHEY and CDR2 SVGEGT. The CDR3 runs 12 residues. The ends were cut back, 5 bases at V and 2 bases at J, with 5 bases in the middle. The CDR3 DNA reads as TGTGCCAGCAGTCAAAACACAGATACGCAGTATTTT. Translated: CASSQNTDTQYF.

The gene calls are TRBV3-1 (or the pseudogene TRBV3-2) and TRBJ1-4; D perhaps matches TRBD1 (5 bases). Per germline, CDR1 LGHDT and CDR2 YNNKEL (reference sequence). The ends were cut back, 4 bases at V and 0 bases at J, with 6 bases in the middle. The CDR3 covers 14 residues. CDR3 in amino acids: CASSPGATNEKLFF. In DNA, the CDR3 is TGTGCCAGCAGCCCGGGGGCAACTAATGAAAAACTGTTTTTT.

Notes on this clone: In the same sample, other DNA sequences code for this CDR3. The J gene is TRBJ2-2, the V gene TRBV2; 7 bases are shared with TRBD2. V shed 4 bases, J shed 4 bases, and the junction held 6 bases outside the gene matches. Germline V gene sequence: CDR1 SNHLY, CDR2 FYNNEI. This CDR3 comprises 15 residues. The CDR3 here is CASSGRLAGTGELFF. DNA for the CDR3: TGTGCCAGCAGTGGCCGACTAGCAGGCACCGGGGAGCTGTTTTTT.